Below, 30 T cell receptor beta chains from the same sample are listed, as sequenced in a study of blood T cell repertoires in COVID-19. The method was immunoSEQ multiplex PCR; TCRdb's version includes in-frame clones alone and lacks a portion of them. This table holds about 39,000 clones, roughly 80% found once. Sequences were obtained from peripheral blood. These TCRs come from a man in his sixties in a cohort sampled during active COVID-19.

The J gene is TRBJ1-1, the V gene TRBV7-9, with unresolved D. CDR1 and CDR2 (germline): SEHNR, FQNEAQ (reference sequence). Trimming pared 4 bases from V and 3 bases from J, leaving 12 bases between. The CDR3 loop spans 14 amino acids. DNA for the CDR3: TGTGCCAGCAGCTGGACTTCGGGCGACACTGAAGCTTTCTTT. Protein: CASSWTSGDTEAFF. Drawing the rest from reference TRBV7-9 and TRBJ1-1, the complete variable domain is DTGVSQNPRHKITKRGQNVTFRCDPISEHNRLYWYRQTLGQGPEFLTYFQNEAQLEKSRLLSDRFSAERPKGSFSTLEIQRTEQGDSAMYLCASSWTSGDTEAFFGQGTRLTVV.

The chain employs TRBV5-6 and TRBJ1-2; no firm D call. This CDR3 has 13 amino acids. Trimming stripped 1 base from V and 3 bases from J, with 7 bases between. CDR1 and CDR2 (germline): SGHDT, YYEEEE. The CDR3 region is CASSLRGYYGYTF. Written as DNA, the CDR3 is TGTGCCAGCAGCTTGCGGGGATACTATGGCTACACCTTC. Full variable domain (missing parts from reference TRBV5-6 and TRBJ1-2): DAGVTQSPTHLIKTRGQQVTLRCSPKSGHDTVSWYQQALGQGPQFIFQYYEEEERQRGNFPDRFSGHQFPNYSSELNVNALLLGDSALYLCASSLRGYYGYTFGSGTRLTVV.

This clone has just a few counts. This sequence joins TRBV11-2 and TRBJ2-1; 9 nucleotides line up with TRBD2. V gave up 7 bases and J gave up 5 bases; unmatched junction bases: 9. The CDR3 extends over 15 amino acids. Germline CDR1 reads SGHAT; CDR2 reads FQNNGV. The CDR3 DNA reads as TGTGCCAGCACCCGTGCGGGAGGGCCGAACAATGAGCAGTTCTTC. It translates to CASTRAGGPNNEQFF.

The gene calls are TRBV5-1 and TRBJ1-1; TRBD1 agrees at 8 bases. Losses at the gene ends were 4 bases for V and 0 bases for J; bases not matched to a gene: 8. This CDR3 has 16 residues. Germline CDR1 reads SGHRS; CDR2 reads YFSETQ. CDR3 protein: CASSVNRGRMNTEAFF. The CDR3 DNA reads as TGCGCCAGCAGCGTTAACAGGGGGAGAATGAACACTGAAGCTTTCTTT.

J is TRBJ1-6 and V is TRBV6-1, with 7 positions matching TRBD1. This CDR3 comprises 15 residues. The trim removed 2 bases at V and 4 bases at J, leaving 2 bases unmatched. Germline assignment: CDR1 MNHNS and CDR2 SASEGT. CDR3 bases: TGTGCCAGCAGTGAACAGGGGGTGTATAATTCACCCCTCCACTTT. Translating gives CASSEQGVYNSPLHF.

CDR3 protein: CASTLTGSGDTQYF. The CDR3 DNA reads TGTGCCAGCACCTTGACGGGTTCTGGCGATACGCAGTATTTT. The chain couples TRBV27 to TRBJ2-3; D not resolved. There are 14 residues in the CDR3. Germline-derived CDR1 and CDR2 are MNHEY and SMNVEV (reference sequence). The ends were cut back, 7 bases at V and 6 bases at J, with 17 bases in the middle.

The genes are TRBV6-2 or TRBV6-3 and TRBJ1-5; 7 nucleotides line up with TRBD1. The J segment lost 5 bases and the V segment lost 4 bases, leaving 2 bases of the junction unmatched. Germline CDR1 is MNHEY and CDR2 is SVGEGT. The CDR3 spans 13 residues. The CDR3 DNA reads TGTGCCAGCAGTTCCGACAGGGATCAGCCCCAGCATTTT. It codes for CASSSDRDQPQHF.

This sequence joins TRBV4-1 and TRBJ1-1; perhaps TRBD1 as D (6 bases). The germline gives CDR1 MGHRA, CDR2 YSYEKL. The CDR3 consists of 15 residues. The germline V and J ends were trimmed by 2 bases and 1 base, with 11 bases remaining between them. CDR3 bases: TGCGCCAGCAGCCAACGCAGGGGACCGAACACTGAAGCTTTCTTT. This sequence encodes CASSQRRGPNTEAFF.

The chain employs TRBV2 and TRBJ1-6; D call uncertain. Germline-derived CDR1 and CDR2 are SNHLY and FYNNEI. This CDR3 region has 14 residues. V shed 4 bases and J shed 4 bases, with 8 bases lying between them. The CDR3 DNA follows: TGTGCCAGCAGTGTACAGCCTTATAATTCACCCCTCCACTTT. As protein: CASSVQPYNSPLHF.

The table lists this clone with a count of one. The chain combines TRBV28 with TRBJ2-1, with TRBD2 matching 15 bases. The CDR3 sequence is 19 residues long. V lost 5 bases to trimming and J lost 2 bases; unmatched junction nucleotides: 10. Germline V gene lookup returns CDR1 MDHEN and CDR2 SYDVKM. The CDR3 DNA sequence: TGTGCCAGCAGTCGTTCGCGGACTAGCGGGGGGGCCCCCTACAATGAGCAGTTCTTC. Translated: CASSRSRTSGGAPYNEQFF.

CDR3 sequence reads: CASSPRDRGFSEQYF. The CDR3 region has the DNA TGTGCCAGCAGCCCCCGGGACAGGGGTTTCAGCGAGCAGTACTTC. The chain employs TRBV7-9 and TRBJ2-7, with 10 bases aligning to TRBD1. CDR1 and CDR2 from the germline V gene are SEHNR and FQNEAQ (reference sequence). The CDR3 extends over 15 amino acids. V was pared by 5 bases and J by 6 bases, with 10 bases of the junction left unmatched.

This chain links TRBV6-5 with TRBJ1-6, with TRBD1 as a possible D gene (5 bases). Germline V gene sequence: CDR1 MNHEY, CDR2 SVGAGI. V shed 4 bases and J shed 7 bases, with 8 bases lying between them. The CDR3 length is 13 residues. CDR3 bases: TGTGCCAGCAGTTGGGGCCTGAATTCACCCCTCCACTTT. Its translation is CASSWGLNSPLHF.

The chain employs TRBV7-8 and TRBJ1-5, with D unresolved. V was shortened by 3 bases and J by 3 bases, with 3 bases between the two germline ends. The CDR3 extends over 12 amino acids. Per germline, CDR1 SGHVS and CDR2 FQNEAQ. CDR3: CASSLANQPQHF. For the CDR3, the DNA is TGTGCCAGCAGCTTGGCCAATCAGCCCCAGCATTTT.

This clone appeared a few times. In nucleotides, the CDR3 is TGTGCTAGTGGTTTGGGACAGGGAGGGGCCAACGTCCTGACTTTC. Its translation is CASGLGQGGANVLTF. The V and J genes are TRBV12-5 and TRBJ2-6, with TRBD1 matching 7 bases. The trim removed 1 base at V and 4 bases at J, leaving 1 base unmatched. Germline CDR1 LGHNT, CDR2 FRNRAP. The CDR3 loop spans 15 amino acids.

This clone came up once. This chain uses TRBV7-2 with TRBJ1-3; D is unresolved. The CDR3 has 15 amino acids. Germline lookup yields CDR1 SGHTA and CDR2 FQGNSA. V was trimmed by 3 bases and J by 4 bases, leaving 13 bases between them. The CDR3 sequence is CASSFVAGGGNTIYF. The CDR3 DNA sequence: TGTGCCAGCAGCTTTGTTGCGGGCGGAGGAAACACCATATATTTT.

The chain is built from TRBV19 and TRBJ1-6; maybe TRBD1 (6 bases). Germline values: CDR1 LNHDA, CDR2 SQIVND (reference sequence). The germline V and J ends were trimmed by 7 bases and 0 bases, with 10 bases remaining between them. The CDR3 has 15 residues. The CDR3 protein is CASIDRSSYNSPLHF. Written as DNA, the CDR3 is TGTGCCAGTATAGACAGGAGCTCCTATAATTCACCCCTCCACTTT.

The chain carries TRBV7-2 and TRBJ2-7; D is perhaps TRBD2 (5 bases). From germline, CDR1 is SGHTA and CDR2 FQGNSA. Trimming took 1 base from V and 3 from J, leaving 13 bases between them. CDR3 length: 15 residues. CDR3 DNA sequence: TGTGCCAGCAGCTTAGTACTAGGCACGAACTACGAGCAGTACTTC. Translated: CASSLVLGTNYEQYF.

This chain connects TRBV30 to TRBJ2-1; 13 nucleotides align to TRBD2. Looked up from germline, CDR1 is GTSNPN and CDR2 is SVGIG (reference sequence). V shed 3 bases, J shed 5 bases, and the junction held 1 base outside the gene matches. There are 14 residues in the CDR3. Here the CDR3 reads CAWRGLAGDNEQFF. In DNA, the CDR3 is TGTGCCTGGAGAGGACTAGCGGGGGACAATGAGCAGTTCTTC.

This chain links TRBV5-1 with TRBJ2-5, with D hard to call. The CDR3 totals 12 residues. The V end was cut by 1 base, the J end by 5 bases, with 6 bases between. Germline lookup yields CDR1 SGHRS and CDR2 YFSETQ. CDR3 residues: CASSLTGETQYF. CDR3 in DNA: TGCGCCAGCAGCTTGACCGGGGAGACCCAGTACTTC.

This sequence joins TRBV24-1 and TRBJ2-7, with D possibly being TRBD1 (6 bases). Germline CDR1 reads KGHDR; CDR2 reads SFDVKD. This CDR3 is 14 amino acids long. Trimming took off 6 bases at V and 2 bases at J, with 13 bases between the two ends. CDR3 bases: TGTGCCACCAGTCCCCGGACAGCTACCTACGAGCAGTACTTC. This gives the protein CATSPRTATYEQYF.

The rearrangement links TRBV2 to TRBJ1-5, with 7 bases aligning to TRBD1. Germline CDR1 SNHLY, CDR2 FYNNEI. Trimming removed 3 bases from V and 3 bases from J; junction bases left unmatched: 5. This CDR3 has 15 residues. The CDR3 region is CASSDDRVLNQPQHF. The DNA of the CDR3 is TGTGCCAGCAGTGATGACAGGGTCCTCAATCAGCCCCAGCATTTT.

The chain joins TRBV28 to TRBJ2-3; D unclear. Germline V lookup: CDR1 MDHEN, CDR2 SYDVKM. Trimming took off 2 bases at V and 4 bases at J, with 10 bases between the two ends. The CDR3 totals 14 residues. Here the CDR3 DNA reads TGTGCCAGCAGTTTAAGTTGGGCGTCAGATACGCAGTATTTT. This translates into CASSLSWASDTQYF.

The rearrangement uses TRBV5-1 and TRBJ2-3; TRBD2 matches at 14 bases. The CDR3 consists of 18 residues. V lost 4 bases to trimming and J lost 2 bases; unmatched junction nucleotides: 9. CDR1 SGHRS and CDR2 YFSETQ come from the germline V gene. CDR3 bases: TGCGCCAGCAGCCGCAGACCGACTAGCGGGGGGGCCACAGATACGCAGTATTTT. This translates into CASSRRPTSGGATDTQYF.

V is TRBV7-2 and J is TRBJ1-2; tentatively, D is TRBD1 (5 bases). Germline V gene sequence: CDR1 SGHTA, CDR2 FQGNSA. The CDR3 is made up of 12 amino acids. V gave up 5 bases and J gave up 13 bases, with 17 bases separating them. CDR3 region: CASSLPGRALTF. The CDR3 nucleotides read TGTGCCAGCAGCCTCCCGGGCAGGGCGCTCACCTTC.

In its sample, this clone was seen a few times. The rearrangement joins TRBV27 to TRBJ2-7; TRBD1 agrees at 9 bases. The trim removed 5 bases at V and 5 bases at J, leaving 10 bases unmatched. The CDR3 spans 15 residues. In germline, CDR1 is MNHEY, CDR2 SMNVEV (reference sequence). The CDR3 coding sequence is TGTGCCAGCAGTGGGGGACAGGGAATACGCAACGAGCAGTACTTC. The encoded protein is CASSGGQGIRNEQYF.

Only one count was recorded for this clone. The gene calls are TRBV28 and TRBJ1-6; D gene unclear. From germline, CDR1 is MDHEN and CDR2 SYDVKM. V gave up 1 base and J gave up 7 bases, with 2 bases separating them. The CDR3 has 12 residues. CDR3 DNA: TGTGCCAGCAGTTTATTAAATTCACCCCTCCACTTT. Its translation is CASSLLNSPLHF.

The chain joins TRBV21-1 to TRBJ1-3; TRBD1 was called by the table and not checked on the DNA. TRBV21-1 is a recognized pseudogene. CDR3 length equals 14 residues. The CDR3 reads CASSGHRAGNTIYF. The CDR3 region has the DNA TGTGCCAGCAGCGGCCACAGGGCTGGAAACACCATATATTTT.

In this sample, this clone turned up once. The chain has TRBV6-5 and TRBJ2-1; D is perhaps TRBD1 (5 bases). Germline V lookup: CDR1 MNHEY, CDR2 SVGAGI. Trimming stripped 5 bases from V and 2 bases from J, with 13 bases between. This CDR3 comprises 15 residues. CDR3 nucleotide sequence: TGTGCCAGCAGTCCTGGGGCAGGACCCTACAATGAGCAGTTCTTC. It specifies CASSPGAGPYNEQFF.

V gene TRBV28 combines with J gene TRBJ2-7, with D possibly being TRBD2 (6 bases). The CDR3 has 13 residues. V was trimmed by 7 bases and J by 0 bases, leaving 10 bases between them. Germline V gene sequence: CDR1 MDHEN, CDR2 SYDVKM. The chain's CDR3 is CASTLTSSYEQYF. CDR3 coding DNA: TGTGCCAGCACCTTGACTAGCTCCTACGAGCAGTACTTC. The whole variable domain, filled in from reference TRBV28 and TRBJ2-7, reads DVKVTQSSRYLVKRTGEKVFLECVQDMDHENMFWYRQDPGLGLRLIYFSYDVKMKEKGDIPEGYSVSREKKERFSLILESASTNQTSMYLCASTLTSSYEQYFGPGTRLTVT.

This CDR3 reads CASSDGTVDEQYF. The CDR3 nucleotides read TGTGCCAGCAGTGATGGAACAGTCGACGAGCAGTACTTC. The chain is built from TRBV2 and TRBJ2-7; D not certain. Between the trimmed V and J ends, which lost 3 bases and 5 bases, there was a span of 11 bases. Germline V gene lookup returns CDR1 SNHLY and CDR2 FYNNEI. CDR3 size: 13 residues.